This T cell receptor beta chain was profiled in a study of blood T cell repertoires in COVID-19. At the level of the study: Samples taken during acute and convalescent COVID-19 were collected in the United States, Italy and Spain.

A single count supports this clone. Profiled with immunoSEQ multiplex PCR; TCRdb holds only in-frame clones, not every one. Among 55,000 to 75,000 clones listed, under 90% were seen once. This CDR3 contains 14 residues. The germline V gene has CDR1 SNHLY and CDR2 FYNNEI. V shed 3 bases, J shed 14 bases, and the junction held 10 bases outside the gene matches. Material: peripheral blood. This chain links TRBV2 with TRBJ1-6; 7 bases line up with TRBD1. The receptor comes from a man in his forties or fifties with active COVID-19. The CDR3 region is CASSEGQLWPALHF. CDR3 bases: TGTGCCAGCAGTGAGGGACAGCTCTGGCCGGCCCTCCACTTT.